The clone carrying this TCR beta chain was found many times. The sample is drawn from a study of early T cells in non-severe SARS-CoV-2 infection. The CDR3 has 16 amino acids. The germline V and J ends were trimmed by 2 bases and 8 bases, with 18 bases remaining between them. Germline CDR1 reads MGHRA; CDR2 reads YSYEKL. The TCR library protocol attached unique molecular identifiers to the individual cDNA molecules. TCRdb re-called the 5' RACE reads through MiXCR, storing one row per CDR3 protein. Of approximately 50,000 distinct CDR3 sequences listed, around 7.7% are singletons. Specimen: whole blood. This clonotype was obtained from an adult who was a healthcare worker with PCR-confirmed SARS-CoV-2 infection or an uninfected control (not recorded which). V is TRBV4-1 and J is TRBJ1-4, with D perhaps TRBD1 (5 bases). In nucleotides, the CDR3 is TGCGCCAGCAGCCAACCCCGCGGGGGGAGATACGAAAAACTGTTTTTT. Translation: CASSQPRGGRYEKLFF.